These 7 T cell receptor beta chains originate from one sample sequenced in a study of T-cell reconstitution after alpha-beta-depleted transplantation in children. Molecular barcoding with unique molecular identifiers was used for the TCRbeta library. TCRdb independently ran MiXCR on the PCR reads; one entry per CDR3 protein. The sample carries 610,000 or so distinct CDR3 sequences, 27% recorded once. The specimen was PBMCs, collected before TCRalphabeta/CD19-depleted stem cell transplant. The receptors stem from a boy younger than two with Wiskott-Aldrich syndrome, due to receive a stem cell transplant.

The chain is built from TRBV27 and TRBJ2-4; TRBD2 matches at 7 bases. The CDR3 length is 16 residues. The junction had 10 bases not matched to a gene; V was cut back by 5 bases and J by 3 bases. Germline CDR1 and CDR2: MNHEY and SMNVEV (reference sequence). The CDR3 loop is CASSALGGSGKNIQYF. The CDR3 bases are TGTGCCAGCAGTGCCCTCGGGGGGTCAGGCAAAAACATTCAGTACTTC.

This sequence joins TRBV7-2 and TRBJ2-3; D call uncertain. The CDR3 has 15 amino acids. CDR1 is SGHTA and CDR2 is FQGNSA in the germline V gene. The V end was cut by 3 bases, the J end by 0 bases, with 10 bases between. CDR3 sequence: CASSLAITSTDTQYF. As DNA, the CDR3 is TGTGCCAGCAGCTTGGCAATTACTAGCACAGATACGCAGTATTTT.

The chain carries TRBV12-3 or TRBV12-4 and TRBJ2-3; D not resolved. Trimming cost V 7 bases and J 2 bases, with 13 bases left between them. This CDR3 is built from 14 residues. This CDR3 reads CASTFEGITDTQYF. CDR3 bases: TGTGCCAGCACTTTCGAAGGGATCACAGATACGCAGTATTTT.

The J gene is TRBJ2-1, the V gene TRBV10-3; 7 nucleotides line up with TRBD1. V shed 4 bases, J shed 4 bases, and the junction held 10 bases outside the gene matches. The CDR3 consists of 16 residues. Looked up from germline, CDR1 is ENHRY and CDR2 is SYGVKD. This CDR3 reads CAISGSSGQRYNEQFF. CDR3 sequence (DNA): TGTGCCATCAGTGGGAGTTCGGGACAGAGATACAATGAGCAGTTCTTC.

The V call is TRBV29-1, the J call TRBJ1-4, with D possibly being TRBD1 (6 bases). The CDR3 sequence is 13 residues long. The V end lost 6 bases, the J end lost 4 bases, and 12 bases lay between the germline ends. Germline V CDR1 and CDR2: SQVTM, ANQGSEA. CDR3 region: CSVQGRLNEKLFF. The CDR3 DNA sequence: TGCAGCGTACAGGGACGGCTTAATGAAAAACTGTTTTTT. Combining the CDR3 with reference TRBV29-1 and TRBJ1-4 gives the whole variable domain SAVISQKPSRDICQRGTSLTIQCQVDSQVTMMFWYRQQPGQSLTLIATANQGSEATYESGFVIDKFPISRPNLTFSTLTVSNMSPEDSSIYLCSVQGRLNEKLFFGSGTQLSVL.

This clonotype occurred a few times. This chain joins TRBV5-1 and TRBJ2-1, with 14 positions matching TRBD2. CDR3 size: 15 residues. V lost 5 bases to trimming and J lost 7 bases; unmatched junction nucleotides: 5. The germline V gene has CDR1 SGHRS and CDR2 YFSETQ. This CDR3 is CASRPGTSGSNEQFF. For the CDR3, the DNA is TGCGCCAGCAGGCCCGGGACTAGCGGGAGTAATGAGCAGTTCTTC. The full variable domain, with the rest looked up from reference TRBV5-1 and TRBJ2-1, is KAGVTQTPRYLIKTRGQQVTLSCSPISGHRSVSWYQQTPGQGLQFLFEYFSETQRNKGNFPGRFSGRQFSNSRSEMNVSTLELGDSALYLCASRPGTSGSNEQFFGPGTRLTVL.

The CDR3 DNA reads TGCGCCAGCAGCTTGACAGGGGGCGCCGAAGAGACCCAGTACTTC. This codes for CASSLTGGAEETQYF. The chain carries TRBV5-1 and TRBJ2-5; 9 bases fit TRBD1. The ends lost 1 base at V and 3 bases at J; junction bases unmatched: 4. Germline lookup yields CDR1 SGHRS and CDR2 YFSETQ. The CDR3 extends over 15 amino acids.